The T cell receptor beta chain under discussion was sequenced for a study of cytomegalovirus exposure and HLA in healthy donors. Broader study findings: Most observed TCR sequences were rare, whereas some public TCRs were detected in many donors.

In its sample, this clone was seen a few times. What it binds is not known. Primers included in the PCR were 60 Vbeta and 13 Jbeta primers. The method was immunoSEQ multiplex PCR; TCRdb's version includes in-frame clones alone and lacks a portion of them. In the table there are about 100,000 clones, more than 65% of which are singletons. Per the germline V gene, CDR1 is SGDLS and CDR2 is YYNGEE. Trimming took off 0 bases at V and 3 bases at J, with 15 bases between the two ends. The CDR3 totals 16 residues. The clonotype originates from a male donor in good health and CMV-seronegative. Sequences were obtained from PBMCs. J is TRBJ1-1 and V is TRBV9; D unresolved. In DNA form, the CDR3 reads TGTGCCAGCAGCGTAGGACGGCGGAACGGGGACACTGAAGCTTTCTTT. It yields the protein CASSVGRRNGDTEAFF.